The 13 T cell receptor beta chains below come from one sample, sequenced in a study of beta chain features in type 1 diabetes. Findings and limits, study-wide: TCRB CDR3s were moderately but significantly shorter in Type 1 diabetes patients in all four CD4+ subsets.

No cognate antigen is known for these TCRs. The isolated RNA, all of it, was reverse transcribed, so expressed TCRB transcripts were what got sequenced. The repertoire was sequenced with immunoSEQ multiplex PCR; TCRdb's copy has only in-frame clones and lacks some. The repertoire holds about 340,000 clones, with around 8.5% as singletons. Sequenced: central memory CD4+ T cells from blood. The receptors shown here come from a man aged 30 to 45 with type 1 diabetes.

This clone was seen only a few times. This chain uses TRBV30 with TRBJ2-1; weak D call: TRBD2 (7 bases). V was shortened by 2 bases and J by 4 bases, with 18 bases between the two germline ends. Germline loops: CDR1 GTSNPN, CDR2 SVGIG (reference sequence). This CDR3 is 16 amino acids long. As DNA, the CDR3 is TGTGCCTGGAGTTCGGGGGGCAGGGGAAATTACAATGAGCAGTTCTTC. Translating gives CAWSSGGRGNYNEQFF.

This clone was recorded a few times. The chain uses TRBV30 and TRBJ2-3; 8 nucleotides match TRBD1. CDR1 GTSNPN and CDR2 SVGIG come from the germline V gene (reference sequence). The ends lost 7 bases at V and 2 bases at J; junction bases unmatched: 5. The CDR3 length is 13 residues. The chain's CDR3 is CASTGEVTDTQYF. In DNA form, the CDR3 reads TGTGCCTCGACAGGGGAAGTCACAGATACGCAGTATTTT.

The V call is TRBV29-1, the J call TRBJ2-6; 10 nucleotides agree with TRBD2. In germline, CDR1 is SQVTM, CDR2 ANQGSEA. V shed 4 bases, J shed 0 bases, and the junction held 3 bases outside the gene matches. This CDR3 contains 16 residues. CDR3 DNA: TGCAGCGTTGCTAGCGGGGGCTCCTCTGGGGCCAACGTCCTGACTTTC. This codes for CSVASGGSSGANVLTF.

This clone was seen a few times. The rearrangement links TRBV7-8 to TRBJ2-1; TRBD2 aligns across 7 bases. The CDR3 spans 15 residues. Per the germline V gene, CDR1 is SGHVS and CDR2 is FQNEAQ. The trim removed 2 bases at V and 7 bases at J, leaving 8 bases unmatched. The CDR3 region is CASSLQAGGGNEQFF. The CDR3 region has the DNA TGTGCCAGCAGCTTACAGGCCGGGGGAGGGAATGAGCAGTTCTTC.

This clone was detected only a few times. The rearrangement uses TRBV7-9 and TRBJ2-1; 8 bases agree with TRBD1. Trimming took 8 bases from V and 7 from J; bases not matched to a gene: 7. CDR1 is SEHNR and CDR2 is FQNEAQ in the germline V gene (reference sequence). The CDR3 is made up of 13 amino acids. Here the CDR3 reads CASLRTGGNEQFF. CDR3 DNA sequence: TGTGCCAGCCTACGTACAGGGGGAAATGAGCAGTTCTTC.

This chain links TRBV30 with TRBJ1-2; TRBD1 might be the D (5 bases). Germline CDR1 GTSNPN, CDR2 SVGIG (reference sequence). The CDR3 length is 12 residues. V dropped 0 bases and J dropped 8 bases, with 10 bases sitting between them. The CDR3 bases are TGTGCCTGGAGTGTATTTCGGGGGGGCTACACCTTC. Protein sequence: CAWSVFRGGYTF.

This rearrangement joins TRBV4-3 to TRBJ1-3; D unclear. Trimming removed 0 bases at V and 4 bases at J, with 10 bases between. CDR3 length equals 15 residues. In germline, CDR1 is LGHNA, CDR2 YSLEER. The CDR3 is CASSQEEGGGNTIYF. The CDR3 DNA is TGCGCCAGCAGCCAAGAAGAGGGCGGGGGAAACACCATATATTTT.

There are a few counts of this clone. V gene TRBV5-4 combines with J gene TRBJ2-1; D not resolved. V was shortened by 4 bases and J by 0 bases, with 14 bases between the two germline ends. Germline CDR1 SGHNT, CDR2 YYREEE (reference sequence). This CDR3 has 16 amino acids. The CDR3 sequence is CASSPGGALSYNEQFF. CDR3 bases: TGTGCCAGCAGCCCGGGTGGAGCACTCTCCTACAATGAGCAGTTCTTC.

This clone was observed at least ten times. The chain links TRBV7-9 to TRBJ2-5; 8 bases map to TRBD1. CDR3 length: 14 residues. V trimming: 3 bases; J trimming: 5 bases; junction bases outside the gene matches: 5. The germline gives CDR1 SEHNR, CDR2 FQNEAQ (reference sequence). CDR3 coding DNA: TGTGCCAGCAGCTTTCAGGACAGGGTTGAGACCCAGTACTTC. Its protein product is CASSFQDRVETQYF.

This clone showed up many times. Additional DNA sequences in this sample encode the identical CDR3. This chain links TRBV7-9 with TRBJ2-2; no clear D. The V end was cut by 1 base, the J end by 1 base, with 4 bases between. This CDR3 has 14 amino acids. In germline, CDR1 is SEHNR, CDR2 FQNEAQ (reference sequence). DNA for the CDR3: TGTGCCAGCAGCTTAGACGGGAACACCGGGGAGCTGTTTTTT. As protein: CASSLDGNTGELFF.

This clone was picked up a small number of times. The chain links TRBV18 to TRBJ1-3; no reliable D call. The CDR3 is made up of 13 amino acids. Trimming left V 4 bases short and J 5 bases short, with 9 bases between. Germline assignment: CDR1 KGHSH and CDR2 LQKENI. As DNA, the CDR3 is TGTGCCAGCTCACTGGAGTTGCGAAACACCATATATTTT. Protein sequence: CASSLELRNTIYF.

There are many counts of this clone. The rearrangement links TRBV7-9 to TRBJ2-1, with 9 bases aligning to TRBD1. There are 16 residues in the CDR3. The V segment lost 6 bases and the J segment 5 bases; nucleotides outside the gene matches: 11. The germline CDR1 and CDR2 sequences are SEHNR and FQNEAQ (reference sequence). The CDR3 nucleotides read TGTGCCAGCAGGATTACGGACAGGGGAGGGGACAATGAGCAGTTCTTC. It specifies CASRITDRGGDNEQFF.

This clone appeared a few times. V is TRBV5-1 and J is TRBJ2-3; TRBD1 aligns across 9 bases. CDR1 and CDR2 (germline): SGHRS, YFSETQ. The CDR3 loop spans 14 amino acids. J was trimmed by 5 bases and V by 3 bases; bases with no gene match: 4. DNA of the CDR3: TGCGCCAGCAGCTCCGGACAGGGGATAGATACGCAGTATTTT. It yields the protein CASSSGQGIDTQYF.